The source of this T cell receptor beta chain is a study of blood T cell dynamics during melanoma immunotherapy. Study background: Standard first-line treatment here was pembrolizumab or nivolumab plus ipilimumab in metastatic melanoma.

The V gene lost 1 base and the J gene lost 3 bases, with 6 bases spanning the gap. CDR3 size: 13 residues. The germline gives CDR1 SNHLY, CDR2 FYNNEI. About this clone: Its antigen is still unknown.

Study-level results: At W3, later disease-control patients showed bifurcated PBMC repertoire changes, unlike progressors.

The repertoire was sequenced with immunoSEQ multiplex PCR; TCRdb's copy has only in-frame clones and lacks some. The table records about 12,000 clones, approximately 88% of them present only once. Time point given: week 3, after first cycle of checkpoint inhibitor. Disease control meant complete response, partial response or stable disease at 12 weeks. The chain employs TRBV2 and TRBJ1-2, with D possibly TRBD1 on 5 matching bases. The receptor was derived from a human donor with melanoma. Here the sequenced sample was blood, taken from a patient treated with checkpoint blockade. The chain's CDR3 is CASSEEGHYGYTF. The CDR3 DNA sequence: TGTGCCAGCAGTGAAGAGGGGCACTATGGCTACACCTTC.